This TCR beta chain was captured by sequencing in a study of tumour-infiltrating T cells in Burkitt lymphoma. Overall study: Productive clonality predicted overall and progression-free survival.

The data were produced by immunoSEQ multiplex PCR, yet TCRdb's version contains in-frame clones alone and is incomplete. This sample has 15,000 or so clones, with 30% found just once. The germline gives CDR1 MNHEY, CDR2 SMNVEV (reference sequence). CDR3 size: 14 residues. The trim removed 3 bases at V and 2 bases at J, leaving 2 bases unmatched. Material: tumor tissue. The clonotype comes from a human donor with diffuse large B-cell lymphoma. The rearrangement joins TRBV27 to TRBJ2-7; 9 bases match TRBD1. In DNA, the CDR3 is TGTGCCAGCAGTTTGGGACAGGGACCCTACGAGCAGTACTTC. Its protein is CASSLGQGPYEQYF.